This T cell receptor beta chain originates from a study of human T cells and chemical hapten exposure. About the research overall: The study sensitized with 2% DPC on an approximately 2 cm by approximately 2 cm patch of upper inner arm skin.

Stated time point: pre-sensitization, week 0. Treatment: therapeutic diphenylcyclopropenone sensitization with weekly scalp DPC. One entry per CDR3 protein results from TCRdb running MiXCR on the RACE reads. The data contain 90,000 or so distinct CDR3 sequences, 7.5% to 9.5% of them singletons. This clonotype has a count of ten or more. The antigen is undetermined. Study results and limitations: Each of the donors had alopecia, so their immune responses may not resemble those of healthy people. Compared with pre-sensitization or healthy control sets, expanded TCRs clustered more. No change in TCRs above 1 in 1000 frequency was produced by DPC sensitization.

This CDR3 is 21 amino acids long. The V and J ends lost 1 base and 4 bases respectively, with 30 bases between them. Germline V lookup: CDR1 SGHTA, CDR2 FQGNSA. This TCR derives from a man aged 40-49 years with alopecia areata. Some clones in this sample may be carry-over from other donors' samples. Sequencing used whole blood, obtained in connection with sensitization to the hapten diphenylcyclopropenone (DPC). The chain carries TRBV7-2 and TRBJ2-3; D is perhaps TRBD2 (7 bases). In DNA, the CDR3 is TGTGCCAGCAGCTTAGTCCCCTCTTATGGAGGGGGAGGGCCTTCGGCAGATACGCAGTATTTT. This translates into CASSLVPSYGGGGPSADTQYF.